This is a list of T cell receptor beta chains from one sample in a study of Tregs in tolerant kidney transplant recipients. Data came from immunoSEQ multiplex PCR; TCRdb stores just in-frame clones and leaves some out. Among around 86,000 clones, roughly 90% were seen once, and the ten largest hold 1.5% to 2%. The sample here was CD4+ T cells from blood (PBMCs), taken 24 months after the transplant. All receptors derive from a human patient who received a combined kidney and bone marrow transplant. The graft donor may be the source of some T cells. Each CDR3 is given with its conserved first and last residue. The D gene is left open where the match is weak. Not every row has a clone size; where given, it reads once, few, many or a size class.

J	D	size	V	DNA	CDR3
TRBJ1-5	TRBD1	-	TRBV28	TGTGCCAGCAGTTTATTCAAGGGGGCAGGTCAGCCCCAGCATTTT	CASSLFKGAGQPQHF
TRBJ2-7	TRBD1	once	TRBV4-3	TGCGCCAGCAGCCAAGTTCGTGGGACAGGCTACGAGCAGTACTTC	CASSQVRGTGYEQYF
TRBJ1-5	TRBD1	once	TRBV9	TGTGCCAGCAGCGCAGACAGGGATCGGCCCCAGCATTTT	CASSADRDRPQHF
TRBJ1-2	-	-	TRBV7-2	TGTGCCAGCAGCTTAGGGGACACCCGAGACTACACCTTC	CASSLGDTRDYTF
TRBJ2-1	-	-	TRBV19	TGTGCCAGTAGTAATAGAGGAGCTGGCAATAGGCAGTTCTTC	CASSNRGAGNRQFF
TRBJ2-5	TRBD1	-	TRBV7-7	TGTGCCAGCAGCTACCTGGGGACAGAAGAGACCCAGTACTTC	CASSYLGTEETQYF
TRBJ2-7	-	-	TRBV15	TGTGCCACCAGCAGAGTTTCAGGTTCCTACGAGCAGTACTTC	CATSRVSGSYEQYF
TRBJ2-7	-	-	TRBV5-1	TGCGCCAGCAGTCCCGGGGTTTCCTACGAGCAGTACTTC	CASSPGVSYEQYF
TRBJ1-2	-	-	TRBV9	TGTGCCAGCAGCGTAGAGGTTAGGGGACAAGGTATCTACACCTTC	CASSVEVRGQGIYTF
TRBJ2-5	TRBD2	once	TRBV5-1	TGCGCCAGCAGCTTGGCCGCGACTAGCGGGGGGGCCGGGGAGACCCAGTACTTC	CASSLAATSGGAGETQYF
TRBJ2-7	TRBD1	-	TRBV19	TGTGCCAGTAGTATTACGGGACAGCTCTTTTACGAGCAGTACTTC	CASSITGQLFYEQYF
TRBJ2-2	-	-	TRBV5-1	TGCGCCAGCAGCTTGGCCGTGGGGGGGCGCTCCGGGGAGCTGTTTTTT	CASSLAVGGRSGELFF
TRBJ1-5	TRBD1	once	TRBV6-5	TGTGCCAGCAGAGGGACAGGGGTAGGCCAGCCCCAGCATTTT	CASRGTGVGQPQHF
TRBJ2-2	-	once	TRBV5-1	TGCGCCAGCAGCTTTTCTCTCACAGCCAACACCGGGGAGCTGTTTTTT	CASSFSLTANTGELFF
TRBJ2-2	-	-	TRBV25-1	TGTGCCAGCAGTGAATCGGGGGGCTGGGACACCGGGGAGCTGTTTTTT	CASSESGGWDTGELFF
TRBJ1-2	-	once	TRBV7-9	TGTGCCAGCAGCCCCGGGACATACTCAACGAACTATGGCTACACCTTC	CASSPGTYSTNYGYTF
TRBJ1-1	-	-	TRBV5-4	TGTGCCAGCAGCTTAAGGATGCCGGGAGACACTGAAGCTTTCTTT	CASSLRMPGDTEAFF
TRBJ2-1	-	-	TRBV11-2	TGTGCCAGCAGCGGGGGCCACAATGAGCAGTTCTTC	CASSGGHNEQFF
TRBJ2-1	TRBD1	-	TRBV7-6	TGTGCCAGCAGCTTAGGGACAGGGTACAATGAGCAGTTCTTC	CASSLGTGYNEQFF
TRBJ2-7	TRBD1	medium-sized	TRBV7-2	TGTGCCAGCAGCTCCGGGACAGGGCAGTACGAGCAGTACTTC	CASSSGTGQYEQYF
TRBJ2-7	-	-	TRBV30	TGTGCCTGGACCCAGGGTGCCTACGAGCAGTACTTC	CAWTQGAYEQYF
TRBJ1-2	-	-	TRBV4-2	TGTGCCAGCAGCCAAGGTGTGGAGTTTCTCAACTATGGCTACACCTTC	CASSQGVEFLNYGYTF
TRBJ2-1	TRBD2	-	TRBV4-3	TGCGCCAGCAGCGCTCGTAGCGGGGACTACAATGAGCAGTTCTTC	CASSARSGDYNEQFF